One sample yielded the 19 T cell receptor beta chains listed below, sequenced in a study of T cells in Graves' hyperthyroidism and ophthalmopathy. Amplification of TCR beta CDR3 regions used RNA as the template. The HTBI set primed first-round TCR CDR3 RT-PCR. One entry per CDR3 protein, called by TCRdb with MiXCR from the multiplex PCR reads. The sample contains 250,000 to 300,000 distinct CDR3 sequences, just over 14% of which appear only once. Sequencing was carried out using blood. Every receptor here comes from a woman aged 40-49 years with Graves' hyperthyroidism that later progressed to Graves' ophthalmopathy.

V and J are TRBV7-9 and TRBJ1-4, with D possibly matching TRBD1 (6 bases). The CDR3 is made up of 19 amino acids. V was trimmed by 6 bases and J by 1 base, leaving 24 bases between them. Germline V gene data show CDR1 as SEHNR and CDR2 as FQNEAQ (reference sequence). The CDR3 nucleotides read TGTGCCAGCAGATCACTCTCGAAGGGGGGGGGAAGAACTAATGAAAAACTGTTTTTT. Its protein product is CASRSLSKGGGRTNEKLFF.

The rearrangement uses TRBV5-1 and TRBJ2-2; D ambiguous. V was pared by 4 bases and J by 0 bases, with 10 bases between. Germline V gene lookup returns CDR1 SGHRS and CDR2 YFSETQ. This CDR3 comprises 15 residues. The DNA of the CDR3 is TGCGCCAGCAGCAGGAGCAGTTCGAACACCGGGGAGCTGTTTTTT. Its protein product is CASSRSSSNTGELFF.

This clonotype was counted many times. The CDR3 sequence: CASSEPSGTARSEAFF. CDR3 DNA: TGTGCCAGCAGTGAACCAAGCGGGACTGCCCGATCTGAAGCTTTCTTT. The rearrangement uses TRBV28 and TRBJ1-1; perhaps TRBD1 as D (5 bases). The CDR3 has 16 residues. The ends were cut back, 5 bases at V and 6 bases at J, with 22 bases in the middle. Germline V lookup: CDR1 MDHEN, CDR2 SYDVKM.

In its sample, this clonotype was seen many times. The chain is built from TRBV18 and TRBJ2-1, with unresolved D. The germline CDR1 and CDR2 sequences are KGHSH and LQKENI. The V gene lost 4 bases and the J gene lost 7 bases, with 20 bases spanning the gap. CDR3 length equals 16 residues. Here the CDR3 reads CASSRDASYLTNEQFF. The CDR3 DNA reads TGTGCCAGCTCACGAGACGCGTCCTATCTAACTAATGAGCAGTTCTTC.

On this clonotype itself: At one end, the junction sequence differs from germline, possibly due to a read error. The rearrangement links TRBV7-9 to TRBJ2-3; 10 nucleotides align to TRBD2. In germline, CDR1 is SEHNR, CDR2 FQNEAQ (reference sequence). The CDR3 consists of 16 residues. CDR3 in amino acids: CASSLGLAASIDTQYF. CDR3 sequence (DNA): TGTGCCAGCAGCCTAGGACTAGCGGCTAGCATAGATACGCAGTATTTT.

This clonotype was seen ten or more times. The chain has TRBV4-1 and TRBJ1-4; D might be TRBD1 (5 bases). Germline V lookup: CDR1 MGHRA, CDR2 YSYEKL. V dropped 5 bases and J dropped 0 bases, with 13 bases sitting between them. This CDR3 is built from 16 residues. CDR3 protein: CASSNSRGSTNEKLFF. In nucleotides, the CDR3 is TGCGCCAGCAGCAACAGCCGGGGGTCAACTAATGAAAAACTGTTTTTT.

The gene calls are TRBV13 and TRBJ2-7; perhaps TRBD2 as D (6 bases). Trimming shortened V by 1 base and J by 3 bases, and 10 bases separated the two germline ends. Germline CDR1 PRHDT, CDR2 FYEKMQ (reference sequence). This CDR3 has 14 amino acids. The CDR3 reads CASSLAGTFYEQYF. In DNA, the CDR3 is TGTGCCAGCAGCTTAGCGGGGACTTTCTACGAGCAGTACTTC. Full variable domain (rest looked up from reference TRBV13 and TRBJ2-7): AAGVIQSPRHLIKEKRETATLKCYPIPRHDTVYWYQQGPGQDPQFLISFYEKMQSDKGSIPDRFSAQQFSDYHSELNMSSLELGDSALYFCASSLAGTFYEQYFGPGTRLTVT.

There are many counts of this clonotype. The J gene is TRBJ2-5, the V gene TRBV2, with D possibly being TRBD1 (6 bases). The CDR3 totals 16 residues. CDR1 is SNHLY and CDR2 is FYNNEI in the germline V gene. The V end lost 5 bases, the J end lost 1 base, and 17 bases lay between the germline ends. This chain's CDR3 is CASSLITGHLQETQYF. The CDR3 nucleotides read TGTGCCAGCAGTCTTATCACGGGACATCTCCAAGAGACCCAGTACTTC.

This clonotype was recorded many times. The genes are TRBV28 and TRBJ1-1; D unresolved. Trimming shortened V by 7 bases and J by 6 bases, and 15 bases separated the two germline ends. The CDR3 is made up of 13 amino acids. The germline V gene encodes CDR1 MDHEN and CDR2 SYDVKM. CDR3: CASTEMGRAEAFF. In nucleotides, the CDR3 is TGTGCCAGCACCGAGATGGGGAGGGCTGAAGCTTTCTTT.

This clonotype was seen repeatedly, ten times or more. The rearrangement links TRBV2 to TRBJ2-1; a weak D match, TRBD2 (5 bases). Trimming left V 3 bases short and J 0 bases short, with 9 bases between. CDR1 is SNHLY and CDR2 is FYNNEI in the germline V gene. The CDR3 is 15 amino acids. The DNA of the CDR3 is TGTGCCAGCAGTGAGTCTAGCTTCTCCTACAATGAGCAGTTCTTC. This encodes CASSESSFSYNEQFF.

This clonotype came up many times. V gene TRBV29-1 combines with J gene TRBJ2-5; weak D call: TRBD2 (6 bases). CDR1 SQVTM and CDR2 ANQGSEA come from the germline V gene. V lost 0 bases and J lost 5, with 25 bases in between. The length of the CDR3 is 18 residues. The CDR3 here is CSVEDASNWDSKRETQYF. In nucleotides, the CDR3 is TGCAGCGTTGAAGATGCAAGCAATTGGGACTCCAAAAGGGAGACCCAGTACTTC.

This clonotype was seen ten or more times. This chain uses TRBV7-9 with TRBJ2-7; no firm D call. Trimming removed 0 bases from V and 5 bases from J, with 2 bases in between. There are 11 residues in the CDR3. Germline V gives CDR1 SEHNR, CDR2 FQNEAQ (reference sequence). The CDR3 nucleotides are TGTGCCAGCAGCTTAGCACACGAGCAGTACTTC. It encodes CASSLAHEQYF.

This CDR3 is CASSLRTRGPSGYTF. The CDR3 DNA reads TGTGCCAGCAGCTTAAGGACCAGGGGGCCGTCTGGCTACACCTTC. The rearrangement links TRBV7-2 to TRBJ1-2; 8 bases line up with TRBD1. From germline, CDR1 is SGHTA and CDR2 FQGNSA. The CDR3 is made up of 15 amino acids. Trimming took 2 bases from V and 7 from J; bases not matched to a gene: 9. The full variable domain, with the rest looked up from reference TRBV7-2 and TRBJ1-2, is GAGVSQSPSNKVTEKGKDVELRCDPISGHTALYWYRQSLGQGLEFLIYFQGNSAPDKSGLPSDRFSAERTGGSVSTLTIQRTQQEDSAVYLCASSLRTRGPSGYTFGSGTRLTVV.

This clonotype was counted many times. The J gene is TRBJ2-3, the V gene TRBV28; D gene ambiguous. Germline V lookup: CDR1 MDHEN, CDR2 SYDVKM. The V and J ends lost 1 base and 0 bases respectively, with 8 bases between them. This CDR3 comprises 15 residues. CDR3 DNA sequence: TGTGCCAGCAGTTTATCTGCTGGCAGCACAGATACGCAGTATTTT. The encoded protein is CASSLSAGSTDTQYF.

Ten or more counts support this clonotype. This chain uses TRBV18 with TRBJ2-5; the match to TRBD2 covers 7 bases. The CDR3 covers 14 residues. CDR1 KGHSH and CDR2 LQKENI come from the germline V gene. Germline trimming cut 6 bases from V and 1 base from J; bases unmatched to any gene: 5. The CDR3 spells CASSQRDSQETQYF. The CDR3 nucleotides are TGTGCCAGCTCCCAGCGGGACTCCCAAGAGACCCAGTACTTC.

This clonotype was observed many times. The V and J genes are TRBV20-1 and TRBJ1-1; D perhaps matches TRBD1 (5 bases). The V end lost 4 bases, the J end lost 3 bases, and 9 bases lay between the germline ends. The CDR3 is 12 amino acids. Germline loops: CDR1 DFQATT, CDR2 SNEGSKA (reference sequence). The CDR3 protein is CSANKGYTEAFF. CDR3 bases: TGCAGTGCTAACAAGGGGTACACTGAAGCTTTCTTT.

Here the CDR3 DNA reads TGTGCCAGCGGCTACCGAGGGGATGAGCAGTTCTTC. Protein product: CASGYRGDEQFF. The rearrangement joins TRBV6-1 to TRBJ2-1; D may match TRBD1 or TRBD2 (5 bases each). CDR1 is MNHNS, CDR2 SASEGT, per germline. V shed 8 bases and J shed 8 bases, with 13 bases lying between them. This CDR3 contains 12 residues.

This clonotype was observed a handful of times. In DNA form, the CDR3 reads TGCGCCAGCAGCTTGTGGCAGGCCACCGGGGAGCTGTTTTTT. Its protein product is CASSLWQATGELFF. J is TRBJ2-2 and V is TRBV5-1; D remains unclear. CDR1 is SGHRS, CDR2 YFSETQ, per germline. The V gene lost 1 base and the J gene lost 4 bases, with 8 bases spanning the gap. The CDR3 runs 14 residues.

A remark on this clonotype: This may arise from a read error, as a much more abundant clone is one base away. The rearrangement uses TRBV5-1 and TRBJ2-6; no firm D call. The V and J ends lost 2 bases and 6 bases respectively, with 9 bases between them. From germline, CDR1 is SGHRS and CDR2 YFSETQ. This CDR3 is built from 14 residues. In DNA, the CDR3 is TGCGCCAGCAGCTTTCTTGGCGAGGCCAACGTCCTGACTTTC. It translates to CASSFLGEANVLTF.